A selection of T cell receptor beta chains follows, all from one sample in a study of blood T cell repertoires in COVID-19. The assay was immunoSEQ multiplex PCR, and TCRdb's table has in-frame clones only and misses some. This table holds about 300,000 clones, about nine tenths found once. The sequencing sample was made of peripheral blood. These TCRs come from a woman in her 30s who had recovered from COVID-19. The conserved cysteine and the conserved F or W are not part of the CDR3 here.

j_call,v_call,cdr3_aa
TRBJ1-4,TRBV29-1,SVNREGEKLF
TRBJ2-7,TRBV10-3,AISESGQGGHEQY
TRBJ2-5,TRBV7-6,ASSLRSISLLGTGQETQY
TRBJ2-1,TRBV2,ATSISSYNEQF
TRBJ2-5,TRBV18,ASSPPRQTAGETQY
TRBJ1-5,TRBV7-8,ASSLTGGYSNQPQH
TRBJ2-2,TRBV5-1,ASSFGGNTGELF
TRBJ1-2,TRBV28,ASHRGYGYT
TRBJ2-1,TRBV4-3,ASSQDPWQNNEQF
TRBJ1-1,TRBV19,ASKPGLLGTEAF
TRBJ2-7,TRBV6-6,ASTLMGRDEQY
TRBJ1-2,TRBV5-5,ASSLQGSYGYT
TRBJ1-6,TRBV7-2,ASSPEGTGSNSPLH
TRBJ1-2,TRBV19,ASSTLGSDYGYT
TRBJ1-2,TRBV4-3,ASSQEEGGGYGYT
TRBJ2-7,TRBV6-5,ASQVLLSYEQY
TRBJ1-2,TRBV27,ASSPYPTGVVDYGYT
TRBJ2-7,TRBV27,ASRPDTNYEQY
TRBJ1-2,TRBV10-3,AIGTDRRGDYGYT
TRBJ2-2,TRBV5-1,ASSLEGQGGTGELF
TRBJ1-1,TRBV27,ASRRRQGRTEAF
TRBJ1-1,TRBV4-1,ASSHLRRHGGGAF
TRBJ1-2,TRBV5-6,ASSQFPGTDYGYT
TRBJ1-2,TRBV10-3,AISESAEGAGGYT
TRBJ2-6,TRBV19,ASTTTLRGQGSYGANVLT
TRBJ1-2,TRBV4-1,ASSHELQGNYGYT
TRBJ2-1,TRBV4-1,ASSQNSGEQF
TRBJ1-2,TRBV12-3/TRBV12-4,ASGTTGRYGYT
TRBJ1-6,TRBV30,ATNRDSNSPLH
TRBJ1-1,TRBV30,AWTGGTGQYEAF
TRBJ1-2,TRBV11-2,ASSPGGMNGYT
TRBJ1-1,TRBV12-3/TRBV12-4,ASSKTGNTEAF
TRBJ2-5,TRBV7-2,ASSRNRGPETQY
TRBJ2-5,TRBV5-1,ASSPGLAGGEETQY
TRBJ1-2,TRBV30,AWEGQNDGYT
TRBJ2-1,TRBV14,ASSQARGQGYRNEQF
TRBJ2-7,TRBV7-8,ASSLRQLLYEQY
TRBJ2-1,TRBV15,ATGGTSLTERF
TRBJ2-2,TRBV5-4,ASSLELATGELF
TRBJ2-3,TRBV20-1,SASSTSGGASGQY
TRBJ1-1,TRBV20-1,SASRSNTEAF